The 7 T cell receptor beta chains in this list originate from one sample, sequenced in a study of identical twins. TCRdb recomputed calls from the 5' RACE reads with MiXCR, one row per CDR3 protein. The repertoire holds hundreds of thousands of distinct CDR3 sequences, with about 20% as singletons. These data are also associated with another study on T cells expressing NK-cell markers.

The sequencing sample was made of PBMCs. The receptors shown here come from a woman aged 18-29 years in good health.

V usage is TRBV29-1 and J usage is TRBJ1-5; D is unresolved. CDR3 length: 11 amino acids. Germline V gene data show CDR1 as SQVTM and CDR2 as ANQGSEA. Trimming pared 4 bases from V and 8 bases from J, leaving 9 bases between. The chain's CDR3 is CSVGGPEPQHF. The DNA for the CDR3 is TGCAGCGTTGGAGGTCCGGAGCCCCAGCATTTT.

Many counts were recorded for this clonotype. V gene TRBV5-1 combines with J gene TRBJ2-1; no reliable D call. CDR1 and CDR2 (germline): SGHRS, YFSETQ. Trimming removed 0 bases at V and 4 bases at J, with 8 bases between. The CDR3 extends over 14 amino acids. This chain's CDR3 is CASSLVSGYNEQFF. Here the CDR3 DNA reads TGCGCCAGCAGCTTGGTATCTGGGTACAATGAGCAGTTCTTC.

The CDR3 DNA reads TGTGCCAGCAGTGAAGTCCGTGGGGGTAGCACAGATACGCAGTATTTT. Its translation is CASSEVRGGSTDTQYF. This chain uses TRBV6-1 with TRBJ2-3, with D possibly being TRBD1 or TRBD2 (5 bases each). With 1 base removed from V and 0 bases from J, the gap between germline ends came to 11 bases. CDR3 size: 16 residues. Germline V lookup: CDR1 MNHNS, CDR2 SASEGT.

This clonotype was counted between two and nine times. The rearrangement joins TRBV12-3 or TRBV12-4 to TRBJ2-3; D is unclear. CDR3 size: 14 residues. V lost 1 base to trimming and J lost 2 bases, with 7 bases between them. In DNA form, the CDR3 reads TGTGCCAGCAGTTTAGTTGCGGTCACAGATACGCAGTATTTT. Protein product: CASSLVAVTDTQYF.

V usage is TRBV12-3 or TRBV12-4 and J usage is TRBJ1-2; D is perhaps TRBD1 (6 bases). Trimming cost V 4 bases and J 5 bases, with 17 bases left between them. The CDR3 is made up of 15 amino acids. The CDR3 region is CASSSINQGLYGYTF. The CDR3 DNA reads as TGTGCCAGCAGTTCCATAAACCAGGGGTTATATGGCTACACCTTC.

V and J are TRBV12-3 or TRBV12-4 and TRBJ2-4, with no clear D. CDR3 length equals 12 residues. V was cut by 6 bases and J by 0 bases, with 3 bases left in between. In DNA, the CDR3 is TGTGCCAGCAGATCAGCCAAAAACATTCAGTACTTC. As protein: CASRSAKNIQYF.

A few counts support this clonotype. This CDR3 is CSARAPQSGGYTF. CDR3 DNA: TGCAGTGCTAGAGCCCCCCAGTCCGGCGGCTACACCTTC. This chain links TRBV20-1 with TRBJ1-2; no clear D gene. The CDR3 is made up of 13 amino acids. Per the germline V gene, CDR1 is DFQATT and CDR2 is SNEGSKA (reference sequence). V was trimmed by 1 base and J by 8 bases, leaving 14 bases between them.